The 13 T cell receptor beta chains given below trace back to one sample, sequenced in a study of molecular identifiers for immune sequencing clone quantification. TCRdb reanalysed the PCR reads using MiXCR and keeps one entry per CDR3 protein. This sample has more than 85,000 distinct CDR3 sequences, with about 35% found just once. The sample comprised naive CD8+ T cells from blood, with Jurkat cell RNA spiked in. Described subset: FACS-sorted CD8+CD4-CCR7+CD45RA+ naive T cells. These receptors all stem from a human donor in good health. Some libraries in this study had Jurkat cell RNA spiked in.

This chain connects TRBV6-2 or TRBV6-3 to TRBJ2-5; D ambiguous. This CDR3 contains 13 residues. The V gene's germline CDR1 is MNHEY and CDR2 SVGEGT. V was pared by 5 bases and J by 3 bases, with 10 bases between. The CDR3 spells CASSDHNEETQYF. The CDR3 DNA is TGTGCCAGCAGTGACCACAACGAAGAGACCCAGTACTTC.

This clonotype was seen ten or more times. The chain joins TRBV13 to TRBJ1-1; no reliable D call. Germline CDR1 PRHDT, CDR2 FYEKMQ (reference sequence). With 6 bases removed from V and 8 bases from J, the gap between germline ends came to 4 bases. The CDR3 is made up of 9 amino acids. For the CDR3, the DNA is TGTGCCAGCAGAGCCGAAGCTTTCTTT. Protein: CASRAEAFF.

As regards this clonotype: As the CDR3 is not closed by the conserved phenylalanine or tryptophan, this likely results from a read error. The J gene is TRBJ1-6, the V gene TRBV4-2; possibly TRBD1 for D (5 bases). In germline, CDR1 is LGHNA, CDR2 YNFKEQ. V lost 0 bases to trimming and J lost 2 bases, with 14 bases between them. CDR3 length equals 18 residues. In nucleotides, the CDR3 is TGTGCCAGCAGCCAAGACAGGGCAGCGGGCCCCTATAATTCACCCCTCCACTAT. This translates into CASSQDRAAGPYNSPLHY.

As regards this clonotype: No conserved phenylalanine or tryptophan ends this CDR3, so it is likely a read error. The chain links TRBV7-9 to TRBJ2-2, with D possibly being TRBD1 (6 bases). CDR3 size: 15 residues. Deletions cut 0 bases from V and 4 bases from J, with 9 bases between. Germline V gene lookup returns CDR1 SEHNR and CDR2 FQNEAQ (reference sequence). In DNA form, the CDR3 reads TGTGCCAGCAGCTTAGCGGACAGTGTCACCGGGGAGCTGTTTTCT. It specifies CASSLADSVTGELFS.

The table lists this clonotype with a few counts. This may stem from a read error, because a much larger clone lies one nucleotide away. V gene TRBV4-3 combines with J gene TRBJ2-7; no firm D call. CDR1 is LGHNA and CDR2 is YSLEER in the germline V gene. This CDR3 is 14 amino acids long. Between the trimmed V and J ends, which lost 1 base and 0 bases, there was a span of 7 bases. Written as DNA, the CDR3 is TGCGCCAGCAGCCAAGCTCCCGGCTCCTACGAGCAGTACTTC. It specifies CASSQAPGSYEQYF.

Of note for this clonotype: In this CDR3 the conserved last residue, phenylalanine or tryptophan, is missing, so a read error is likely. The genes are TRBV5-1 and TRBJ2-6; possibly TRBD1 or TRBD2 for D (5 bases each). Trimming cost V 6 bases and J 0 bases, with 16 bases left between them. Germline V gene lookup returns CDR1 SGHRS and CDR2 YFSETQ. The CDR3 totals 17 residues. CDR3 DNA: TGCGCCAGCAATTCCCGGGACGCCGGCTCTGGGGCCAACGTCCTGACTATC. Its protein product is CASNSRDAGSGANVLTI.

This clonotype was seen repeatedly, ten times or more. The chain recombines TRBV5-1 with TRBJ2-3, with 12 bases matching TRBD2. Trimming took 4 bases from V and 4 from J; bases not matched to a gene: 16. The CDR3 consists of 19 residues. Germline-derived CDR1 and CDR2 are SGHRS and YFSETQ. This chain's CDR3 is CASSRGELAGGGWADTQYF. The DNA of the CDR3 is TGCGCCAGCAGCAGAGGTGAACTAGCGGGAGGCGGTTGGGCAGATACGCAGTATTTT.

This clonotype was seen a few times. The chain couples TRBV7-9 to TRBJ2-7; TRBD2 might be the D (6 bases). V was clipped by 5 bases and J by 3 bases, with 14 bases between them. CDR1 and CDR2 (germline): SEHNR, FQNEAQ (reference sequence). The CDR3 is made up of 14 amino acids. For the CDR3, the DNA is TGTGCCAGCAGCCCACCTAGCGAAATCTACGAGCAGTACTTC. Translation gives CASSPPSEIYEQYF.

This clonotype was observed at least ten times. The V gene is TRBV7-2, the J gene TRBJ1-2; D is undetermined. V shed 4 bases and J shed 1 base, with 13 bases lying between them. This CDR3 comprises 15 residues. Germline CDR1 and CDR2: SGHTA and FQGNSA. The CDR3 sequence: CASSSLQYFNYGYTF. As DNA, the CDR3 is TGTGCCAGCAGCTCCCTACAGTATTTTAACTATGGCTACACCTTC. The full variable domain, rest sourced from reference TRBV7-2 and TRBJ1-2, is GAGVSQSPSNKVTEKGKDVELRCDPISGHTALYWYRQSLGQGLEFLIYFQGNSAPDKSGLPSDRFSAERTGGSVSTLTIQRTQQEDSAVYLCASSSLQYFNYGYTFGSGTRLTVV.

The sample holds a few counts of this clonotype. The genes are TRBV27 and TRBJ2-1; TRBD2 might be the D (5 bases). Germline V lookup: CDR1 MNHEY, CDR2 SMNVEV (reference sequence). There are 15 residues in the CDR3. Trimming took 1 base from V and 8 from J, leaving 15 bases between them. For the CDR3, the DNA is TGTGCCAGCAGTTTATTTCCGACTATGACCCATGAGCAGTTCTTC. It specifies CASSLFPTMTHEQFF.

Details on this clonotype: An end of the junction differs from the germline gene, which may be a read error. This rearrangement joins TRBV19 to TRBJ2-1; D gene uncertain. Germline V lookup: CDR1 LNHDA, CDR2 SQIVND (reference sequence). The CDR3 extends over 16 amino acids. CDR3 residues: CASSIGWGTFYNEQSF. CDR3 DNA sequence: TGTGCCAGTAGTATAGGATGGGGAACCTTTTACAATGAGCAGTCCTTC. The full variable domain, completed using reference TRBV19 and TRBJ2-1, is DGGITQSPKYLFRKEGQNVTLSCEQNLNHDAMYWYRQDPGQGLRLIYYSQIVNDFQKGDIAEGYSVSREKKESFPLTVTSAQKNPTAFYLCASSIGWGTFYNEQSFGPGTRLTVL.

This clonotype has just a few counts. Here the CDR3 DNA reads TGCAGCGTTGGAGGTCGCTACGAGCAGTACTTC. It translates to CSVGGRYEQYF. The gene calls are TRBV29-1 and TRBJ2-7, with D uncertain. V was pared by 4 bases and J by 3 bases, with 7 bases between. The CDR3 has 11 residues. Germline V gene sequence: CDR1 SQVTM, CDR2 ANQGSEA.

V usage is TRBV7-2 and J usage is TRBJ2-3; 7 nucleotides line up with TRBD2. Germline lookup yields CDR1 SGHTA and CDR2 FQGNSA. The CDR3 consists of 15 residues. The trim removed 3 bases at V and 1 base at J, leaving 4 bases unmatched. Written as DNA, the CDR3 is TGTGCCAGCAGCTTCGGAGCGGGACGCACAGATACGCAGTATTTT. Encoded protein: CASSFGAGRTDTQYF.